These 11 T cell receptor beta chains came from one sample sequenced in a study of vaccination and CD4 T cells after COVID-19. For these TCRs, the target antigens are not known. Treatment defined: approximately nine-day PBMC culture with coronavirus spike peptide pools or control peptides (ViraFEST assay). The Oncomine TCR Beta short-read assay was applied to DNA of cultured CD4+ T cells. TCRdb ran MiXCR on the PCR reads and lists one entry per CDR3 protein. The sample shows approximately 15,000 distinct CDR3 sequences, 35% to 50% of them seen only once. The sample here was CD4+ T cells from blood, cultured in vitro, taken before SARS-CoV-2 vaccination. These receptors came from a human donor who had recovered from COVID-19.

This rearrangement joins TRBV29-1 to TRBJ2-1; D is unresolved. The CDR3 runs to 12 residues. Per the germline V gene, CDR1 is SQVTM and CDR2 is ANQGSEA. Trimming pared 1 base from V and 8 bases from J, leaving 9 bases between. Written as DNA, the CDR3 is TGCAGCGTTGAAGGAGCGTCGGATGAGCAGTTCTTC. Residues: CSVEGASDEQFF.

This clonotype occurred a few times. The chain joins TRBV19 to TRBJ1-1, with unresolved D. Germline V lookup: CDR1 LNHDA, CDR2 SQIVND (reference sequence). V lost 8 bases, J lost 6 bases, and 16 bases lay in between. This CDR3 contains 13 residues. The CDR3 region has the DNA TGTGCCAGTCGCAGGCGCGGGATGTCTGAAGCTTTCTTT. It specifies CASRRRGMSEAFF.

V and J are TRBV5-1 and TRBJ2-3; no clear D. Trimming removed 0 bases at V and 0 bases at J, with 8 bases between. This CDR3 spans 15 amino acids. Germline CDR1 reads SGHRS; CDR2 reads YFSETQ. The CDR3 DNA reads as TGCGCCAGCAGCTTGGTAATAGGTAGCACAGATACGCAGTATTTT. The encoded protein is CASSLVIGSTDTQYF.

In its sample, this clonotype was seen a few times. The chain joins TRBV4-1 to TRBJ2-7, with 9 nucleotides matching TRBD1. V lost 1 base, J lost 2 bases, and 0 bases stayed unmatched. CDR1 and CDR2 from the germline V gene are MGHRA and YSYEKL. This CDR3 spans 14 amino acids. The CDR3 DNA is TGCGCCAGCAGCCAAGGGGACAGGGCCTACGAGCAGTACTTC. Amino acid sequence: CASSQGDRAYEQYF.

This clonotype occurred a few times. The chain couples TRBV21-1 to TRBJ1-5. TRBV21-1 is tagged as a pseudogene. The CDR3 spans 16 residues. CDR3 DNA: TGTGCCAGCAGCAAAGACGGTGGCAGGTGGAATCAGCCCCAGCATTTT. This translates into CASSKDGGRWNQPQHF.

Only a few counts were recorded for this clonotype. This chain connects TRBV6-1 to TRBJ2-1, with D possibly TRBD1 on 6 matching bases. The V gene lost 7 bases and the J gene lost 1 base, with 17 bases spanning the gap. Germline V gene sequence: CDR1 MNHNS, CDR2 SASEGT. CDR3 length: 16 residues. The CDR3 DNA sequence: TGTGCCAGCAAAGGGGACCAGGGGACGTCCTACAATGAGCAGTTCTTC. Translated, it gives CASKGDQGTSYNEQFF.

This chain uses TRBV15 with TRBJ2-7, with D perhaps matching TRBD1 (6 bases). Germline V CDR1 and CDR2: LNHNV, YYDKDF (reference sequence). V was pared by 4 bases and J by 3 bases, with 16 bases between. This CDR3 has 15 amino acids. CDR3 nucleotide sequence: TGTGCCACCAGCATCGAGACAGGAGCCCTCTACGAGCAGTACTTC. Translating gives CATSIETGALYEQYF.

The table lists this clonotype with a few counts. The rearrangement links TRBV7-9 to TRBJ2-1, with 7 bases that match TRBD2. Germline V lookup: CDR1 SEHNR, CDR2 FQNEAQ (reference sequence). The CDR3 has 11 amino acids. The junction had 6 bases not matched to a gene; V was cut back by 10 bases and J by 9 bases. The CDR3 region is CAILGGSEQFF. In nucleotides, the CDR3 is TGTGCCATCCTGGGAGGGAGTGAGCAGTTCTTC.

The gene calls are TRBV5-1 and TRBJ2-5, with D uncertain. CDR3 length: 13 residues. Trimming took 4 bases from V and 0 from J, leaving 7 bases between them. Germline assignment: CDR1 SGHRS and CDR2 YFSETQ. The CDR3 DNA reads as TGCGCCAGCAGCCAAGGGTACCAAGAGACCCAGTACTTC. Its protein product is CASSQGYQETQYF.

This clonotype was seen a few times. V usage is TRBV2 and J usage is TRBJ2-7; 8 bases map to TRBD1. The CDR3 runs 14 residues. The germline V gene has CDR1 SNHLY and CDR2 FYNNEI. With V trimmed by 6 bases and J by 2 bases, 6 bases remained unmatched. CDR3 sequence reads: CASSRGQGTYEQYF. CDR3 nucleotides: TGTGCCAGCAGCCGCGGACAGGGCACCTACGAGCAGTACTTC.

This clonotype was detected only a few times. The chain recombines TRBV19 with TRBJ1-2; D might be TRBD1 (6 bases). The CDR3 has 12 residues. Germline V CDR1 and CDR2: LNHDA, SQIVND (reference sequence). Trimming pared 6 bases from V and 6 bases from J, leaving 11 bases between. DNA for the CDR3: TGTGCCAGTAGCGTACAGGGACATGGCTACACCTTC. Protein product: CASSVQGHGYTF.